These 31 T cell receptor beta chains originate from one sample sequenced in a study of shared clonotypes between healthy human individuals. The repertoire was sequenced with immunoSEQ multiplex PCR; TCRdb's copy has only in-frame clones and lacks some. The sample yields more than 1,200,000 clones, approximately 98.5% seen once. The sequencing input was naive CD4+ T cells sorted from blood. As for subset: CD45RA+ positively selected. The receptors originated from a man aged 25-40 years in good health.

The V and J genes are TRBV9 and TRBJ2-1; TRBD1 or TRBD2 may be the D gene (7 bases each). The CDR3 has 15 amino acids. CDR1 and CDR2 from the germline V gene are SGDLS and YYNGEE. The V end lost 5 bases, the J end lost 8 bases, and 20 bases lay between the germline ends. CDR3 amino acids: CASRGGRGRGHEQFF. The CDR3 DNA sequence: TGTGCCAGCAGGGGCGGGAGAGGAAGGGGGCATGAGCAGTTCTTC.

The V and J genes are TRBV5-6 and TRBJ2-5, with D hard to call. The CDR3 sequence is 13 residues long. Germline V gene data show CDR1 as SGHDT and CDR2 as YYEEEE. The V and J ends lost 3 bases and 5 bases respectively, with 11 bases between them. The CDR3 nucleotides read TGTGCCAGCAGCTCGCTGGGGTTGGAGACCCAGTACTTC. It translates to CASSSLGLETQYF.

The chain has TRBV5-1 and TRBJ2-7; 10 bases fit TRBD2. The germline CDR1 and CDR2 sequences are SGHRS and YFSETQ. Trimming removed 0 bases from V and 0 bases from J; junction bases left unmatched: 3. The CDR3 contains 16 residues. CDR3 DNA sequence: TGCGCCAGCAGCTTGGGTTCTAGCGGGAGCTCCTACGAGCAGTACTTC. Its protein product is CASSLGSSGSSYEQYF.

This clone was detected only once. The chain carries TRBV7-2 and TRBJ2-1; possible D gene TRBD2, 6 bases. Trimming removed 3 bases at V and 9 bases at J, with 15 bases between. The CDR3 sequence is 14 residues long. The germline CDR1 and CDR2 sequences are SGHTA and FQGNSA. The CDR3 loop reads CASSFYREPSEQFF. Here the CDR3 DNA reads TGTGCCAGCAGCTTTTACCGGGAGCCTTCTGAGCAGTTCTTC.

This clone was detected once. V and J are TRBV7-3 and TRBJ2-1; no firm D call. The CDR3 is 15 amino acids. Germline V CDR1 and CDR2: SGHTA, FQGTGA. The V gene lost 2 bases and the J gene lost 7 bases, with 15 bases spanning the gap. CDR3 loop: CASSLGLHEGNEQFF. In DNA form, the CDR3 reads TGTGCCAGCAGCTTAGGGCTCCACGAAGGAAATGAGCAGTTCTTC.

This rearrangement joins TRBV5-6 to TRBJ1-1; perhaps TRBD1 as D (5 bases). The V and J ends lost 1 base and 0 bases respectively, with 7 bases between them. CDR3 length equals 14 residues. Germline V lookup: CDR1 SGHDT, CDR2 YYEEEE. CDR3 residues: CASSLSGLNTEAFF. The CDR3 region has the DNA TGTGCCAGCAGCTTGTCAGGGCTGAACACTGAAGCTTTCTTT.

About this clone: This specimen includes other DNA sequences encoding the same CDR3. The gene calls are TRBV4-3 and TRBJ2-1, with 8 bases that match TRBD2. The CDR3 has 15 amino acids. The trim removed 0 bases at V and 4 bases at J, leaving 2 bases unmatched. The germline V gene has CDR1 LGHNA and CDR2 YSLEER. For the CDR3, the DNA is TGCGCCAGCAGCCAAGAATTAGCGGGGTACAATGAGCAGTTCTTC. Translating it yields CASSQELAGYNEQFF.

The chain combines TRBV11-3 with TRBJ2-1; no reliable D call. The germline gives CDR1 SGHNT, CDR2 YENEEA. The ends were cut back, 4 bases at V and 6 bases at J, with 10 bases in the middle. This CDR3 has 13 residues. The CDR3 loop is CASSSRGPNEQFF. The CDR3 bases are TGTGCCAGCAGCTCTAGAGGCCCCAATGAGCAGTTCTTC.

V and J are TRBV6-5 and TRBJ2-7; D may be TRBD2 (6 bases). Germline V gene sequence: CDR1 MNHEY, CDR2 SVGAGI. V was trimmed by 7 bases and J by 0 bases, leaving 13 bases between them. The CDR3 has 14 residues. Here the CDR3 DNA reads TGTGCCAGCACTCGGAGGGCCTTCTCCTACGAGCAGTACTTC. It is translated as CASTRRAFSYEQYF.

The chain combines TRBV28 with TRBJ2-3; D is possibly TRBD1 (6 bases). V was shortened by 10 bases and J by 2 bases, with 22 bases between the two germline ends. This CDR3 region has 16 residues. The germline V gene encodes CDR1 MDHEN and CDR2 SYDVKM. The CDR3 protein is CATTFQGQGNTDTQYF. The CDR3 DNA reads as TGTGCCACCACATTCCAAGGGCAGGGGAACACAGATACGCAGTATTTT. Full variable domain (rest looked up from reference TRBV28 and TRBJ2-3): DVKVTQSSRYLVKRTGEKVFLECVQDMDHENMFWYRQDPGLGLRLIYFSYDVKMKEKGDIPEGYSVSREKKERFSLILESASTNQTSMYLCATTFQGQGNTDTQYFGPGTRLTVL.

In regard to this clone: Other DNA sequences in this specimen translate into the identical CDR3. The rearrangement uses TRBV4-3 and TRBJ2-7; no definite D call. V lost 0 bases, J lost 0 bases, and 9 bases lay in between. Germline V CDR1 and CDR2: LGHNA, YSLEER. The CDR3 is 15 residues long. The CDR3 loop reads CASSQDLGGSYEQYF. As DNA, the CDR3 is TGCGCCAGCAGCCAAGATCTCGGCGGCTCCTACGAGCAGTACTTC.

The genes are TRBV28 and TRBJ2-7; D could derive from TRBD1 or TRBD2 (6 bases each). V lost 3 bases and J 2 bases, leaving 14 bases between the germline ends. This CDR3 is 15 amino acids long. Germline V gives CDR1 MDHEN, CDR2 SYDVKM. DNA for the CDR3: TGTGCCAGCAGTTTGGGGGGCTCGACTCCCTACGAGCAGTACTTC. Residues: CASSLGGSTPYEQYF.

The chain's CDR3 is CASSPTRTSGRVTYEQYF. In nucleotides, the CDR3 is TGTGCCAGCAGCCCCACGAGGACTAGCGGGAGGGTAACCTACGAGCAGTACTTC. V and J are TRBV7-9 and TRBJ2-7, with TRBD2 matching over 15 bases. J gave up 2 bases and V 5 bases, and 10 bases lay outside the gene matches. CDR3 length: 18 residues. Germline values: CDR1 SEHNR, CDR2 FQNEAQ (reference sequence).

The chain links TRBV5-1 to TRBJ2-5; D remains unclear. Germline CDR1 is SGHRS and CDR2 is YFSETQ. The CDR3 consists of 14 residues. Trimming removed 2 bases at V and 3 bases at J, with 11 bases between. The CDR3 DNA sequence: TGCGCCAGCAGCTTCTTCCCGGCCGAAGAGACCCAGTACTTC. It codes for CASSFFPAEETQYF.

V is TRBV5-1 and J is TRBJ1-5; the match to TRBD1 covers 7 bases. With 4 bases clipped from V and 0 bases from J, the junction kept 4 bases outside the gene matches. The CDR3 totals 15 residues. CDR1 and CDR2 (germline): SGHRS, YFSETQ. The CDR3 DNA reads as TGCGCCAGCAGCACTGGGACAGATAGCAATCAGCCCCAGCATTTT. It encodes CASSTGTDSNQPQHF.

The genes are TRBV21-1 and TRBJ1-5. TRBV21-1 constitutes a pseudogene. CDR3 size: 19 residues. The CDR3 protein is CASSKARGGRVYSNQPQHF. The CDR3 DNA sequence: TGTGCCAGCAGCAAAGCCCGGGGGGGACGGGTTTACAGCAATCAGCCCCAGCATTTT.

The chain employs TRBV5-4 and TRBJ1-3; D ambiguous. V was clipped by 4 bases and J by 9 bases, with 14 bases between them. The CDR3 runs 13 residues. Germline V lookup: CDR1 SGHNT, CDR2 YYREEE (reference sequence). The DNA for the CDR3 is TGTGCCAGCAGCCCGGAACCGCCGAGCACCATATATTTT. Translated, it gives CASSPEPPSTIYF.

In regard to this clone: One junction end does not reproduce the germline sequence, and a read error may be involved. This chain connects TRBV7-7 to TRBJ2-1; D possibly corresponds to TRBD1 (5 bases). Germline-derived CDR1 and CDR2 are SSHAT and FNYEAQ (reference sequence). CDR3 length: 14 residues. CDR3 sequence: CASTTLSGANEQFF. The CDR3 coding sequence is TGTGCTAGCACAACTCTGTCTGGGGCCAATGAGCAGTTCTTC.

The chain joins TRBV18 to TRBJ2-7, with a possible D match to TRBD1 (7 bases). The length of the CDR3 is 14 residues. Trimming took 6 bases from V and 5 from J, leaving 17 bases between them. Per germline, CDR1 KGHSH and CDR2 LQKENI. The DNA for the CDR3 is TGTGCCAGCTCCCCCGGAGGCAGGGGGGACGAGCAGTACTTC. Amino acid sequence: CASSPGGRGDEQYF. Filled out from reference TRBV18 and TRBJ2-7, the complete variable domain reads NAGVMQNPRHLVRRRGQEARLRCSPMKGHSHVYWYRQLPEEGLKFMVYLQKENIIDESGMPKERFSAEFPKEGPSILRIQQVVRGDSAAYFCASSPGGRGDEQYFGPGTRLTVT.

This clone was observed a single time. This same CDR3 is encoded by further DNA sequences in the sample. The chain combines TRBV20-1 with TRBJ2-3; D remains ambiguous. Germline V gene sequence: CDR1 DFQATT, CDR2 SNEGSKA (reference sequence). Trimming took off 6 bases at V and 2 bases at J, with 6 bases between the two ends. This CDR3 spans 11 amino acids. In DNA form, the CDR3 reads TGCAGTGCCGGGCCCACAGATACGCAGTATTTT. As protein: CSAGPTDTQYF.

Note on this clone: Mismatch with germline at one junction end may stem from a read error. The same CDR3 is also encoded by other DNA sequences in this sample. This chain connects TRBV5-1 to TRBJ2-2; 10 bases line up with TRBD1. This CDR3 region has 15 residues. CDR1 SGHRS and CDR2 YFSETQ come from the germline V gene. CDR3 in DNA: TGCGCCAGCAGTTTGGCGGGACAGGGGTCCGGGGAGCTGTTTTTT. The encoded protein is CASSLAGQGSGELFF.

The chain combines TRBV10-2 with TRBJ2-5, with D maybe TRBD2 (6 bases). Germline CDR1 and CDR2: WSHSY and SAAADI. Trimming removed 4 bases from V and 1 base from J, with 13 bases in between. This CDR3 comprises 15 residues. The DNA for the CDR3 is TGCGCCAGCAGTGCTCCGCGGGGCCCCCAAGAGACCCAGTACTTC. Residues: CASSAPRGPQETQYF.

This chain links TRBV7-3 with TRBJ2-3; D unresolved. The CDR3 runs to 16 residues. Per the germline V gene, CDR1 is SGHTA and CDR2 is FQGTGA. V lost 5 bases, J lost 1 base, and 16 bases lay in between. CDR3 DNA sequence: TGTGCCAGCAGCAAAACCCCTGTACCGGGCACAGATACGCAGTATTTT. Encoded protein: CASSKTPVPGTDTQYF.

The chain joins TRBV27 to TRBJ1-1, with TRBD1 identical over 9 bases. The CDR3 is 15 amino acids. Per germline, CDR1 MNHEY and CDR2 SMNVEV (reference sequence). V shed 2 bases, J shed 5 bases, and the junction held 6 bases outside the gene matches. The CDR3 nucleotides read TGTGCCAGCAGTTTAGGTACAGGGGGCTTAACTGAAGCTTTCTTT. Encoded protein: CASSLGTGGLTEAFF.

The chain carries TRBV5-1 and TRBJ2-1; 7 nucleotides match TRBD2. This CDR3 region has 14 residues. With V trimmed by 2 bases and J by 8 bases, 7 bases remained unmatched. Germline CDR1 reads SGHRS; CDR2 reads YFSETQ. The chain's CDR3 is CASSFSGLGDEQFF. CDR3 nucleotides: TGCGCCAGCAGCTTTAGCGGGTTGGGCGATGAGCAGTTCTTC. Complete variable domain (other parts from reference TRBV5-1 and TRBJ2-1): KAGVTQTPRYLIKTRGQQVTLSCSPISGHRSVSWYQQTPGQGLQFLFEYFSETQRNKGNFPGRFSGRQFSNSRSEMNVSTLELGDSALYLCASSFSGLGDEQFFGPGTRLTVL.

Comments on this clone: This same CDR3 is encoded by further DNA sequences in the sample. The chain links TRBV2 to TRBJ2-5; possibly TRBD2 for D (5 bases). Germline lookup yields CDR1 SNHLY and CDR2 FYNNEI. This CDR3 has 14 residues. The germline V and J ends were trimmed by 2 bases and 0 bases, with 7 bases remaining between them. CDR3 region: CASSERRYQETQYF. The DNA of the CDR3 is TGTGCCAGCAGTGAAAGGAGGTACCAAGAGACCCAGTACTTC.

This sequence joins TRBV18 and TRBJ1-4; 7 bases align to TRBD1. The CDR3 length is 15 residues. Trimming removed 4 bases from V and 7 bases from J; junction bases left unmatched: 9. Looked up from germline, CDR1 is KGHSH and CDR2 is LQKENI. CDR3 nucleotides: TGTGCCAGCTCACTGGGCCGGACAGGAGGTGAAAAACTGTTTTTT. As protein: CASSLGRTGGEKLFF.

This clone appeared once. The chain couples TRBV5-6 to TRBJ2-3; D unclear. Germline-derived CDR1 and CDR2 are SGHDT and YYEEEE. The CDR3 loop spans 12 amino acids. Trimming took 0 bases from V and 10 from J, leaving 9 bases between them. CDR3 sequence: CASSLGPPAQYF. The CDR3 DNA follows: TGTGCCAGCAGCTTGGGACCTCCTGCGCAGTATTTT.

This rearrangement joins TRBV7-9 to TRBJ2-7, with D perhaps assigned TRBD1 or TRBD2 (6 bases each). The germline V and J ends were trimmed by 2 bases and 3 bases, with 11 bases remaining between them. The CDR3 covers 14 residues. The germline V gene has CDR1 SEHNR and CDR2 FQNEAQ (reference sequence). The CDR3 here is CASSLSGGLYEQYF. CDR3 DNA sequence: TGTGCCAGCAGCTTATCCGGGGGCCTCTACGAGCAGTACTTC.

The V and J genes are TRBV9 and TRBJ1-1, with a tentative D call TRBD1 (6 bases). Trimming removed 4 bases from V and 4 bases from J, with 11 bases in between. Germline CDR1 is SGDLS and CDR2 is YYNGEE. The CDR3 runs 13 residues. The CDR3 loop reads CASSSRGRTEAFF. CDR3 bases: TGTGCCAGCAGCTCCAGGGGCCGCACTGAAGCTTTCTTT.

The chain links TRBV27 to TRBJ2-1, with 7 bases identical to TRBD2. The CDR3 is made up of 15 amino acids. Per the germline V gene, CDR1 is MNHEY and CDR2 is SMNVEV (reference sequence). The V gene end was trimmed by 2 bases and the J gene end by 8 bases; junction bases not matched to a gene: 9. The CDR3 reads CASSLAGELQYEQFF. The CDR3 DNA follows: TGTGCCAGCAGTTTAGCGGGAGAATTGCAATATGAGCAGTTCTTC.